This T cell receptor beta chain came from a study of blood T cell repertoires in COVID-19. Study background: Donors in the United States, Italy and Spain gave samples during acute or convalescent COVID-19. PBMCs, B-cell-depleted T cells, or T cells provided the cDNA or gDNA that made up the material.

In the original workflow: Estimated nucleated cell counts came from reference gene primer amplification. Only in-frame clones appear in the TCRdb table, and some are missing; sequencing was by immunoSEQ multiplex PCR. Clone size and the V and J calls come from that table; the DNA yielded D and trimming. Among roughly 220,000 clones, around 84% were seen once, and the ten largest hold 4.5% to 6%. The V segment lost 10 bases and the J segment 3 bases; nucleotides outside the gene matches: 13. Germline-derived CDR1 and CDR2 are MNHEY and SVGAGI. The CDR3 is 15 residues long. This clonotype was sampled from a woman aged 60-70 years who had recovered from COVID-19. The rearrangement joins TRBV6-5 to TRBJ2-7, with TRBD1 identical over 9 bases. Sample: peripheral blood. The CDR3 coding sequence is TGTGCCACCTTCGACGGGGGACAGGGAATCTACGAGCAGTACTTC. It specifies CATFDGGQGIYEQYF.